The clone carrying this T cell receptor beta chain occurred once. Its antigen is currently unknown. These data come from a study of T cells in Graves' hyperthyroidism and ophthalmopathy. The wider study: Prior to any treatment, at the point of initial diagnosis, peripheral blood was collected.

For Graves' hyperthyroidism to be stable, ophthalmopathy could not progress within 18 months. Lactation, pregnancy, other autoimmune disease or uncontrolled infection excluded patients. TCR beta CDR3 regions were amplified from RNA transcripts. Carried out on the TCR CDR3, a first-round RT-PCR used the HTBI primer set. MiXCR, run by TCRdb on the multiplex PCR reads, gives a single entry per CDR3 protein. The sample has hundreds of thousands of distinct CDR3 sequences, 14% seen once; the top ten hold around 9.6%. Study-wide findings and caveats: Using 13 V-J features, a model discriminated ophthalmopathy from stable hyperthyroidism.

The CDR3 is made up of 13 amino acids. Germline CDR1 reads SGHTA; CDR2 reads FQGTGA. The TCR originated in a woman younger than 30 with Graves' hyperthyroidism. The chain joins TRBV7-3 to TRBJ2-7; the D gene could be TRBD1 or TRBD2 (5 bases each). The DNA end favors TRBJ2-1, so the J call may be wrong. The sample comprised blood. The CDR3 DNA sequence: TGTGCCAGCAGCTTAAAGGGGAGTTACGAGCAGTTCTTC. Encoded protein: CASSLKGSYEQFF.